These T cell receptor beta chains were read from a single sample in a study of shared clonotypes between healthy human individuals. Clones were sequenced by immunoSEQ multiplex PCR, and TCRdb holds only the in-frame ones, with some missing. The sample lists around 600,000 clones; around 97% were seen once. The sequenced sample consisted of naive CD4+ T cells sorted from blood. Receptor source: a woman in her 30s in good health. Each CDR3 is given with its conserved first and last residue. Fields, in order: V gene, D gene, J gene, clone size, CDR3 DNA, CDR3 protein. D genes are given only for firm matches. Part of the rows lack a size; the others show once, few, many or a class for expanded clones.

v_gene: TRBV27
d_gene: TRBD1
j_gene: TRBJ1-2
abundance: once
CDR3nt: TGTGCCAGCAGTCCTGGGACAGGGGTGCATGGCTACACCTTC
CDR3aa: CASSPGTGVHGYTF

v_gene: TRBV6-5
d_gene: TRBD2
j_gene: TRBJ2-7
abundance: NA
CDR3nt: TGTGCCAGCAGCAGGACTAGCGGGATCTACGAGCAGTACTTC
CDR3aa: CASSRTSGIYEQYF

v_gene: TRBV4-1
d_gene: NA
j_gene: TRBJ1-5
abundance: NA
CDR3nt: TGCGCCAGCAGCCAAGACGCCGCGGTCCAGATTTCCGGACAGCCCCAGCATTTT
CDR3aa: CASSQDAAVQISGQPQHF

v_gene: TRBV10-3
d_gene: TRBD2
j_gene: TRBJ2-5
abundance: NA
CDR3nt: TGTGCCATCAGTGAGCTTGGGACTAGCGGGATTTGGGGGCCGTACCAAGAGACCCAGTACTTC
CDR3aa: CAISELGTSGIWGPYQETQYF

v_gene: TRBV10-3
d_gene: NA
j_gene: TRBJ2-5
abundance: NA
CDR3nt: TGTGCCATCAGTGAGTCGAACCAAGAGACCCAGTACTTC
CDR3aa: CAISESNQETQYF

v_gene: TRBV6-6
d_gene: NA
j_gene: TRBJ2-7
abundance: NA
CDR3nt: TGTGCCAGCAGTGTGGGACTTCCCGAATCCGAGCAGTACTTC
CDR3aa: CASSVGLPESEQYF

v_gene: TRBV2
d_gene: TRBD1
j_gene: TRBJ1-5
abundance: NA
CDR3nt: TGTGCCAGCAGTGTTCAAGGACAGGGCAATCAGCCCCAGCATTTT
CDR3aa: CASSVQGQGNQPQHF

v_gene: TRBV11-2
d_gene: TRBD2
j_gene: TRBJ2-3
abundance: NA
CDR3nt: TGTGCCAGCAGCCCGTCGGGAGGAAGAGATACGCAGTATTTT
CDR3aa: CASSPSGGRDTQYF

v_gene: TRBV28
d_gene: TRBD2
j_gene: TRBJ2-7
abundance: NA
CDR3nt: TGTGCCAGCAGCCCGACTAGCGGGAGGCTAACCTACGAGCAGTACTTC
CDR3aa: CASSPTSGRLTYEQYF

v_gene: TRBV5-4
d_gene: TRBD1
j_gene: TRBJ1-2
abundance: once
CDR3nt: TGTGCCAGCAGCCCCCGGGACAGGGCCCCCTATGGCTACACCTTC
CDR3aa: CASSPRDRAPYGYTF

v_gene: TRBV5-1
d_gene: NA
j_gene: TRBJ2-7
abundance: NA
CDR3nt: TGCGCCAGCAGAGGCAGGGAACGAAACGAGCAGTACTTC
CDR3aa: CASRGRERNEQYF

v_gene: TRBV19
d_gene: NA
j_gene: TRBJ2-1
abundance: NA
CDR3nt: TGTGCCAGTAGTCCGAAGACCAGGAGCTCCTACAATGAGCAGTTCTTC
CDR3aa: CASSPKTRSSYNEQFF

v_gene: TRBV6-1
d_gene: TRBD1
j_gene: TRBJ2-1
abundance: NA
CDR3nt: TGTGCCAGCAGTGATGGGACAGCCAGCCGCTACAATGAGCAGTTCTTC
CDR3aa: CASSDGTASRYNEQFF

v_gene: TRBV7-6
d_gene: TRBD2
j_gene: TRBJ2-3
abundance: NA
CDR3nt: TGTGCCAGCAGCTTAGTAACTAGCGGGAACACAGATACGCAGTATTTT
CDR3aa: CASSLVTSGNTDTQYF

v_gene: TRBV28
d_gene: NA
j_gene: TRBJ2-7
abundance: NA
CDR3nt: TGTGCCAGCAGTTCCCTCTCGGGACCTGGGGGGGAGCAGTACTTC
CDR3aa: CASSSLSGPGGEQYF

v_gene: TRBV19
d_gene: NA
j_gene: TRBJ2-2
abundance: NA
CDR3nt: TGTGCCAGTAGTGGTAACACCGGGGAGCTGTTTTTT
CDR3aa: CASSGNTGELFF

v_gene: TRBV5-1
d_gene: NA
j_gene: TRBJ1-4
abundance: NA
CDR3nt: TGCGCCAGCAGCGCCAGCCATCGGGAAGAAAAACTGTTTTTT
CDR3aa: CASSASHREEKLFF

v_gene: TRBV5-1
d_gene: TRBD2
j_gene: TRBJ2-5
abundance: NA
CDR3nt: TGCGCCAGCAGCCCGGGCGCGGGAGCGGGTCAAGAGACCCAGTACTTC
CDR3aa: CASSPGAGAGQETQYF

v_gene: TRBV27
d_gene: NA
j_gene: TRBJ2-4
abundance: NA
CDR3nt: TGTGCCAGCAGTTTAGAGCGGTTACTAGCCAAAAACATTCAGTACTTC
CDR3aa: CASSLERLLAKNIQYF

v_gene: TRBV5-1
d_gene: TRBD2
j_gene: TRBJ2-1
abundance: NA
CDR3nt: TGCGCCAGCAGCTCTACTAGCGGGAGTACGGGTGAGCAGTTCTTC
CDR3aa: CASSSTSGSTGEQFF

v_gene: TRBV4-2
d_gene: TRBD1
j_gene: TRBJ2-2
abundance: NA
CDR3nt: TGTGCCAGCAGCCAAGACCGCCGATCGTATCCCGGGACAGATAAAACCGGGGAGCTGTTTTTT
CDR3aa: CASSQDRRSYPGTDKTGELFF

v_gene: TRBV28
d_gene: NA
j_gene: TRBJ2-2
abundance: NA
CDR3nt: TGTGCCAGCAGTCCGTGGACCCTAGTCGCTAAGAACACCGGGGAGCTGTTTTTT
CDR3aa: CASSPWTLVAKNTGELFF

v_gene: TRBV4-1
d_gene: TRBD1
j_gene: TRBJ1-2
abundance: NA
CDR3nt: TGCGCCAGCGCAACCTTACGGGACAGGGAGTCGGGCTACACCTTC
CDR3aa: CASATLRDRESGYTF

v_gene: TRBV7-3
d_gene: NA
j_gene: TRBJ2-2
abundance: NA
CDR3nt: TGTGCCAGCAAGCGCGGCGCGAACACCGGGGAGCTGTTTTTT
CDR3aa: CASKRGANTGELFF

v_gene: TRBV10-1
d_gene: NA
j_gene: TRBJ2-7
abundance: NA
CDR3nt: TGCGCCAGCAGTGAGTCTGGCGGCCGAAGCTCCTACGAGCAGTACTTC
CDR3aa: CASSESGGRSSYEQYF

v_gene: TRBV18
d_gene: NA
j_gene: TRBJ2-2
abundance: NA
CDR3nt: TGTGCCAGCTCACCACCGACTACCACCGGGGAGCTGTTTTTT
CDR3aa: CASSPPTTTGELFF

v_gene: TRBV5-1
d_gene: TRBD1
j_gene: TRBJ2-5
abundance: NA
CDR3nt: TGCGCCAGCAGCTTGGATTCGGGACAGACCCTTGCTCAGTACTTC
CDR3aa: CASSLDSGQTLAQYF

v_gene: TRBV7-6
d_gene: TRBD1
j_gene: TRBJ1-6
abundance: NA
CDR3nt: TGTGCCAGCAGCTCAAACAGGGGGCCCAATTCACCCCTCCACTTT
CDR3aa: CASSSNRGPNSPLHF

v_gene: TRBV28
d_gene: NA
j_gene: TRBJ2-7
abundance: NA
CDR3nt: TGTGCCAGCAGTTTACCGGGAGTGGGCGAGCAGTACTTC
CDR3aa: CASSLPGVGEQYF

v_gene: TRBV5-6
d_gene: NA
j_gene: TRBJ2-2
abundance: NA
CDR3nt: TGTGCCAGCAGCTTTCGTAGCAGAGCGAACACCGGGGAGCTGTTTTTT
CDR3aa: CASSFRSRANTGELFF

v_gene: TRBV5-5
d_gene: TRBD2
j_gene: TRBJ2-7
abundance: once
CDR3nt: TGTGCCAGCAGCAGGACTAGCGGGTTTAAATACGAGCAGTACTTC
CDR3aa: CASSRTSGFKYEQYF

v_gene: TRBV11-3
d_gene: NA
j_gene: TRBJ1-3
abundance: NA
CDR3nt: TGTGCCAGCAGCCTCACCGGGCCCGGAAACACCATATATTTT
CDR3aa: CASSLTGPGNTIYF

v_gene: TRBV2
d_gene: NA
j_gene: TRBJ1-1
abundance: NA
CDR3nt: TGTGCCACTCGGGCCAAGCAGGTGGATGAAGCTTTCTTT
CDR3aa: CATRAKQVDEAFF

v_gene: TRBV6-5
d_gene: TRBD1
j_gene: TRBJ1-5
abundance: NA
CDR3nt: TGTGCCAGCAGCAGGGACAGGGACCAGCCCCAGCATTTT
CDR3aa: CASSRDRDQPQHF

v_gene: TRBV28
d_gene: NA
j_gene: TRBJ1-2
abundance: NA
CDR3nt: TGTGCCAGCAGTTTCTCTCACTATGGCTACACCTTC
CDR3aa: CASSFSHYGYTF

v_gene: TRBV7-2
d_gene: NA
j_gene: TRBJ2-3
abundance: NA
CDR3nt: TGTGCCAGCAGCCGTGTGTTGGGCACAGATACGCAGTATTTT
CDR3aa: CASSRVLGTDTQYF

v_gene: TRBV19
d_gene: NA
j_gene: TRBJ2-1
abundance: NA
CDR3nt: TGTGCCAGTAGTATAGATCCAAGCTCCTACAATGAGCAGTTCTTC
CDR3aa: CASSIDPSSYNEQFF

v_gene: TRBV30
d_gene: NA
j_gene: TRBJ2-7
abundance: NA
CDR3nt: TGTGCCTGGAGTCGGGGTTGGGCCTACGAGCAGTACTTC
CDR3aa: CAWSRGWAYEQYF

v_gene: TRBV29-1
d_gene: NA
j_gene: TRBJ1-2
abundance: NA
CDR3nt: TGCAGCGTTGACCGTCCAAACTATGGCTACACCTTC
CDR3aa: CSVDRPNYGYTF

v_gene: TRBV5-1
d_gene: NA
j_gene: TRBJ1-3
abundance: NA
CDR3nt: TGCGCCAGCAGCTTGGGGACAGCTGGAAACACCATATATTTT
CDR3aa: CASSLGTAGNTIYF

v_gene: TRBV10-2
d_gene: TRBD1
j_gene: TRBJ2-7
abundance: NA
CDR3nt: TGCGCCAGCAGAGCGGGACAGGGTATCTACGAGCAGTACTTC
CDR3aa: CASRAGQGIYEQYF

v_gene: TRBV2
d_gene: TRBD2
j_gene: TRBJ2-5
abundance: once
CDR3nt: TGTGCCAGCACCCTAGCGGGAGTGGGGGAGACCAAGTACTTC
CDR3aa: CASTLAGVGETKYF

v_gene: TRBV11-3
d_gene: NA
j_gene: TRBJ2-2
abundance: NA
CDR3nt: TGTGCCAGCAGCCCAAGGCGCGGGACTAACACCGGGGAGCTGTTTTTT
CDR3aa: CASSPRRGTNTGELFF

v_gene: TRBV28
d_gene: NA
j_gene: TRBJ1-2
abundance: NA
CDR3nt: TGTGCCAGCAGTTCTAGTCATGGCTACACCTTC
CDR3aa: CASSSSHGYTF

v_gene: TRBV7-9
d_gene: NA
j_gene: TRBJ1-1
abundance: few
CDR3nt: TGTGCCAGCAGCTTAGGGGAGCCTGGGAACACTGAAGCTTTCTTT
CDR3aa: CASSLGEPGNTEAFF

v_gene: TRBV7-9
d_gene: TRBD2
j_gene: TRBJ2-2
abundance: once
CDR3nt: TGTGCCAGCAGTCCAGCAGGACTAGCCGTCACCGGGGAGCTGTTTTTT
CDR3aa: CASSPAGLAVTGELFF

v_gene: TRBV19
d_gene: TRBD1
j_gene: TRBJ1-5
abundance: NA
CDR3nt: TGTGCCACCCGGGACAGGGGGGGCACTTGGGATCAGCCCCAGCATTTT
CDR3aa: CATRDRGGTWDQPQHF

v_gene: TRBV5-1
d_gene: NA
j_gene: TRBJ2-3
abundance: NA
CDR3nt: TGCGCCAGCAGCTTCGTAGTGGGGTTCCCCTTGGGCACAGATACGCAGTATTTT
CDR3aa: CASSFVVGFPLGTDTQYF

v_gene: TRBV28
d_gene: TRBD2
j_gene: TRBJ2-1
abundance: once
CDR3nt: TGTGCCAGCAGTTTTGACGGGGGAGGGTACAATGAGCAGTTCTTC
CDR3aa: CASSFDGGGYNEQFF

v_gene: TRBV5-3
d_gene: NA
j_gene: TRBJ1-2
abundance: NA
CDR3nt: TGTGCCAGAAGCTACGTGTTAGGACAGCCTCAATATGGCTACACCTTC
CDR3aa: CARSYVLGQPQYGYTF

v_gene: TRBV27
d_gene: TRBD1
j_gene: TRBJ2-7
abundance: NA
CDR3nt: TGTGCCGGTTACAGGGGCGTTGTCTCCGAGCAGTACTTC
CDR3aa: CAGYRGVVSEQYF

v_gene: TRBV6-5
d_gene: NA
j_gene: TRBJ1-2
abundance: few
CDR3nt: TGTGCCAGCAGGTCTGAGACACGGGGTGGCTACACCTTC
CDR3aa: CASRSETRGGYTF

v_gene: TRBV6-6
d_gene: NA
j_gene: TRBJ2-4
abundance: NA
CDR3nt: TGTGCCAGCAGGGAATCTCACGGGGGCATTCAGTACTTC
CDR3aa: CASRESHGGIQYF

v_gene: TRBV7-3
d_gene: TRBD2
j_gene: TRBJ2-2
abundance: NA
CDR3nt: TGTGCCAGCAGCTTAACTAGCGGGGAGCCACCCGGGGAGCTGTTTTTT
CDR3aa: CASSLTSGEPPGELFF

v_gene: TRBV5-1
d_gene: TRBD2
j_gene: TRBJ2-3
abundance: NA
CDR3nt: TGCGCCAGCAGCGCGCGGACTAGCGGGAGTGGGGCATGGGCAGATACGCAGTATTTT
CDR3aa: CASSARTSGSGAWADTQYF

v_gene: TRBV6-6
d_gene: TRBD1
j_gene: TRBJ2-1
abundance: NA
CDR3nt: TGTGCCAGCAGTAACAGACAGGGTGGTGAGCAGTTCTTC
CDR3aa: CASSNRQGGEQFF

v_gene: TRBV2
d_gene: NA
j_gene: TRBJ1-1
abundance: NA
CDR3nt: TGTGCCAGCACCCTTCCGGGGGACACTGAAGCTTTCTTT
CDR3aa: CASTLPGDTEAFF

v_gene: TRBV6-1
d_gene: NA
j_gene: TRBJ2-7
abundance: NA
CDR3nt: TGTGCCAGCATCAGTCGCGAGGGCTACGAGCAGTACTTC
CDR3aa: CASISREGYEQYF